Sequencing of this TCR beta chain was carried out in a study of T cells after yellow fever vaccination (dated by TCRdb to between 2017 and 2020). Broadly, across the study: Libraries from fractions with low cell numbers were prepared with the SMART-Seq v4 Ultra Low Input RNA kit. To follow T-cell clones before and after both primary and booster YFV17D yellow fever vaccination, bulk TCR alpha and beta repertoires underwent longitudinal sequencing. Blood was collected at multiple timepoints before and after primary and secondary immunization, and bulk PBMC replicates and cell subsets were isolated. Two healthy male donors made up the cohort, one aged 18 to 30 years and the other aged 30 to 40 years. Results the study describes overall, beyond this receptor: A small share of clonotypes was detected in both CD4 and CD8 compartments, with the overlap likely arising from convergent recombination. The study included only a couple of donors, which limits how far the findings can be generalized. FACS-sorted repertoires could contain abundant contaminating clonotypes from the bulk population, so computational filtering was required. Most clones expanded after primary vaccination (around 96% of CD4 and 70% to 90% of CD8) were re-detected after the booster, suggesting that broad memory maintenance occurred. The secondary T-cell response was weaker than the primary response but faster, peaking on day 5 instead of day 15.

Read against the paper, the sample's treatment or condition label means: live attenuated yellow fever vaccine strain. PBMCs were isolated from peripheral blood using a standard Ficoll-Paque protocol. Dynabeads CD4 and CD8 positive selection kits were used to isolate the CD4 and CD8 T-cell fractions. TriZol was used to extract RNA from bulk PBMCs, CD4 and CD8 fractions, and dextramer-positive and dextramer-negative fractions. Sequencing was carried out with an Illumina NovaSeq 6000. TCR cDNA was made using 5'RACE template switching, a step that added a universal primer site and unique molecular identifiers. Priming for cDNA synthesis came from both the TCR alpha and TCR beta constant segments. Library amplification involved two PCR steps, and the second step added sample barcodes and sequencing adapters. Sequencing of libraries was done on Illumina HiSeq 2500 (2x100 bp) or NovaSeq (2x150 bp). Regarding the original processing steps: MIGEC handled demultiplexing of reads and collapsing into UMI consensus sequences, while MiXCR performed V(D)J alignment. Using edgeR on replicate PBMC samples, clonotypes were called vaccine-responding if FDR was below 0.01 and the log2 fold change was above 5 up to day 15. Each bulk clonotype received a CD4 or CD8 identity based on whether the sequenced CD4 or CD8 repertoire contained that clonotype at higher abundance. Using fastp at Q25 and MiXCR, TCRdb reprocessed the public reads and kept productive beta chains. Entries are consolidated by CDR3 protein sequence, retaining the most common genes and DNA. These V and J calls originate from TCRdb's pipeline instead of the authors' own analysis. This sample has some 300,000 distinct CDR3 sequences in its table, and roughly 10% of those were observed once. The top ten clones comprise approximately 3.3% of the sample.

The germline V gene yields LGHNA for CDR1 and YSLEER for CDR2. V and J are trimmed by 7 bases and 5 bases, and the gene matches miss 9 bases of the junction. CDR3 length: 14 amino acids, cysteine to phenylalanine. The entry retains the CDR3 DNA only, 42 bases that are in frame from base 1. This clonotype has just one count. The specificity of this receptor is unknown. A read error may explain this, as a much larger clone is one base away. The TCR comes from a man aged 18 to 30 who received the YFV17D yellow fever vaccine. Here the chain combines TRBV4-3 and TRBJ2-5; 8 bases in the junction line up with TRBD2. The sample consisted of CD4+ T cells sorted from PBMCs, taken 45 days after the yellow fever booster vaccination. The DNA is TGCGCCAGCATCCACGCCGGGACTAGGGAGACCCAGTACTTC. Translated, it gives CASIHAGTRETQYF.